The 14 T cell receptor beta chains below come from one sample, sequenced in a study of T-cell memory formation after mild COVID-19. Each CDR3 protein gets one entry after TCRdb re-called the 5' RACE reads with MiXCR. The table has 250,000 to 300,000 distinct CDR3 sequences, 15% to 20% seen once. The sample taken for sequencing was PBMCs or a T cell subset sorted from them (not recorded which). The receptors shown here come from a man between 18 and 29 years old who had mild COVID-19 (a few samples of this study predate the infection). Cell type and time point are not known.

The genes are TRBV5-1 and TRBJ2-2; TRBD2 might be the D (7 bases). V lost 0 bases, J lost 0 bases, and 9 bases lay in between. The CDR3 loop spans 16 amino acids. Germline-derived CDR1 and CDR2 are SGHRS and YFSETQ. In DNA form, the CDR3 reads TGCGCCAGCAGCTTGGCGGGGGGCGCGAACACCGGGGAGCTGTTTTTT. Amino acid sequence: CASSLAGGANTGELFF. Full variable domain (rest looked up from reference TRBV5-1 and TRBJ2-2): KAGVTQTPRYLIKTRGQQVTLSCSPISGHRSVSWYQQTPGQGLQFLFEYFSETQRNKGNFPGRFSGRQFSNSRSEMNVSTLELGDSALYLCASSLAGGANTGELFFGEGSRLTVL.

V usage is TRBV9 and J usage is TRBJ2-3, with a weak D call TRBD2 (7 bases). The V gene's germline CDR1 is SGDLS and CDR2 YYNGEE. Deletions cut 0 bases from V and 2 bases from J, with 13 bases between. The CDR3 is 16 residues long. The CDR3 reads CASSVVGGGHTDTQYF. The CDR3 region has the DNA TGTGCCAGCAGCGTAGTTGGCGGGGGCCACACAGATACGCAGTATTTT.

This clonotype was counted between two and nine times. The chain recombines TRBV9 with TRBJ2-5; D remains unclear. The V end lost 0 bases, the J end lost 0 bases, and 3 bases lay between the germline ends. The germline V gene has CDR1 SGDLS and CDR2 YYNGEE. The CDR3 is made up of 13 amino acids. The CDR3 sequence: CASSVDHQETQYF. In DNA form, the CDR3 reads TGTGCCAGCAGCGTAGACCACCAAGAGACCCAGTACTTC.

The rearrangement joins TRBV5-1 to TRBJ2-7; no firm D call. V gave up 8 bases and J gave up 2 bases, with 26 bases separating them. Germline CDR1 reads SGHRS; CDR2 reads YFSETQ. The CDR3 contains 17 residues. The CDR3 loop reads CARSSVPLLVGTYEQYF. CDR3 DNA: TGCGCCAGGAGTAGTGTTCCCCTATTAGTGGGAACCTACGAGCAGTACTTC. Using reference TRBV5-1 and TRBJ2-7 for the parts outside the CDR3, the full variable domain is KAGVTQTPRYLIKTRGQQVTLSCSPISGHRSVSWYQQTPGQGLQFLFEYFSETQRNKGNFPGRFSGRQFSNSRSEMNVSTLELGDSALYLCARSSVPLLVGTYEQYFGPGTRLTVT.

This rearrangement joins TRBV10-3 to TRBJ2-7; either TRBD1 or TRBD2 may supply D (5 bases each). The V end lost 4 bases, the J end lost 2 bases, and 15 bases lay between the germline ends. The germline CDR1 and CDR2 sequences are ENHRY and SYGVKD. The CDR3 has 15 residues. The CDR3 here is CAISVGATPAYEQYV. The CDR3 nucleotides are TGTGCCATCAGTGTCGGGGCCACGCCGGCCTACGAGCAGTACGTC.

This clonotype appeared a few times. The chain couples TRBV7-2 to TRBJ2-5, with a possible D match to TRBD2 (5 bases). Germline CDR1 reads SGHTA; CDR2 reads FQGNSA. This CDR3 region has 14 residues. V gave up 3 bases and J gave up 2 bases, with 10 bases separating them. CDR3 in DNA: TGTGCCAGCAGCTTGTGGCGGGTACAAGAGACCCAGTACTTC. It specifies CASSLWRVQETQYF.

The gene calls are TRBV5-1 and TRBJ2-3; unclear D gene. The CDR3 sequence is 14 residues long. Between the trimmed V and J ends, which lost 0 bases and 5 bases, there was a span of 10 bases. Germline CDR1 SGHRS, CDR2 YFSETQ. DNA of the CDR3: TGCGCCAGCAGCTTGGGGTGGACGGAAGATACGCAGTATTTT. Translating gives CASSLGWTEDTQYF.

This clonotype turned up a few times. CDR3 DNA sequence: TGTGCCAGCAGCTTAGCGGGGGCTGGCTACACCTTC. Translation: CASSLAGAGYTF. The chain joins TRBV7-9 to TRBJ1-2, with D perhaps TRBD1 (6 bases). V was cut by 0 bases and J by 7 bases, with 6 bases left in between. Per germline, CDR1 SEHNR and CDR2 FQNEAQ (reference sequence). The CDR3 consists of 12 residues.

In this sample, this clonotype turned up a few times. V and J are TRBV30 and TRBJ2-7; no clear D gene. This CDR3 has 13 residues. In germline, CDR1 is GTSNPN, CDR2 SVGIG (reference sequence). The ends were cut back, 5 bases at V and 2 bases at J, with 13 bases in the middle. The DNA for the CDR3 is TGTGCCTGGGATAAAGGCAGAACCTACGAGCAGTACTTC. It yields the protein CAWDKGRTYEQYF. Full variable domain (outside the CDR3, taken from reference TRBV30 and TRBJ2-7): SQTIHQWPATLVQPVGSPLSLECTVEGTSNPNLYWYRQAAGRGLQLLFYSVGIGQISSEVPQNLSASRPQDRQFILSSKKLLLSDSGFYLCAWDKGRTYEQYFGPGTRLTVT.

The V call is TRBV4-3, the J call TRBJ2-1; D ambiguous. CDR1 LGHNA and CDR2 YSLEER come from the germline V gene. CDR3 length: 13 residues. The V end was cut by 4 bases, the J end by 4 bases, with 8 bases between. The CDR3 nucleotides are TGCGCCAGCAGCCCACAGCCGTACAATGAGCAGTTCTTC. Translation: CASSPQPYNEQFF.

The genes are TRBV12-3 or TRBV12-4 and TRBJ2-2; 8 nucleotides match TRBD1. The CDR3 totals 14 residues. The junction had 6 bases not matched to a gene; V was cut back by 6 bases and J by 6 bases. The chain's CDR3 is CASSNRGVSGELFF. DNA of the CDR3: TGTGCCAGCAGCAACAGGGGGGTGTCCGGGGAGCTGTTTTTT.

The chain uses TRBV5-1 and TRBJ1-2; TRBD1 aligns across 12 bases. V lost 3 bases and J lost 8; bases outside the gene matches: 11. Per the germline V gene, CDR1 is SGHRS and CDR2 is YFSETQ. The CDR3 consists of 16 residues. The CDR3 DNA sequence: TGCGCCAGCAGCTCGGGACAGGGGGCGCCTTTGGGCGGCTACACCTTC. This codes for CASSSGQGAPLGGYTF.

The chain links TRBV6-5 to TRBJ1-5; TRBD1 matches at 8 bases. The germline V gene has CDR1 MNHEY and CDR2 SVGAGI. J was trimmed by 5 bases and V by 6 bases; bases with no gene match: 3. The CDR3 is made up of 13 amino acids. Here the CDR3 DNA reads TGTGCCAGCAGCGGACAGGGTTATCAGCCCCAGCATTTT. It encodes CASSGQGYQPQHF.

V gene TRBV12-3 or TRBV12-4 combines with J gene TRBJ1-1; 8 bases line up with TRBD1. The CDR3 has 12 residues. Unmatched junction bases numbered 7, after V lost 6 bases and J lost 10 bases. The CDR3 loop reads CASRQNRGRAFF. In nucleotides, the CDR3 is TGTGCCAGCAGACAAAACAGGGGGAGAGCTTTCTTT.